This entry is about one T cell receptor (beta chain). The ends were cut back, 5 bases at V and 7 bases at J, with 29 bases in the middle. CDR1 and CDR2 (germline): SEHNR, FQNEAQ (reference sequence). This CDR3 spans 19 amino acids. This entry is derived from a study of blood T cell repertoires in COVID-19. At the level of the study: The samples span acute and convalescent COVID-19 from the United States, Italy and Spain. Sources were T cells, B-cell-depleted T cells, or PBMCs; the material itself was cDNA or gDNA.

Sequencing was performed with immunoSEQ multiplex PCR; in TCRdb, only in-frame clones are kept and a portion is missing. This table holds a few hundred thousand clones, 85% found once. Donors of Cohort 3 who recovered were those that had two negative PCRs, clearance, or symptom resolution. The V call is TRBV7-9, the J call TRBJ1-4, with a tentative D call TRBD1 (5 bases). The TCR comes from a man in his forties who had recovered from COVID-19. The sample comprised PBMCs or T cells enriched from blood (not recorded which). The CDR3 loop is CASSPPRGGDGTLSEKLFF. The CDR3 nucleotides are TGTGCCAGCAGCCCCCCCCGCGGGGGGGACGGAACGTTGAGTGAAAAACTGTTTTTT.